This T cell receptor (beta chain) originates from a study of identical twins. MiXCR was run by TCRdb on the 5' RACE reads, yielding one entry per CDR3 protein. The table records hundreds of thousands of distinct CDR3 sequences, over 5% of them present only once. Every donor was a healthy Caucasian. The sample was naive T cells sorted from blood. The origin of this receptor is a man in his late teens or twenties in good health.

The CDR3 spells CASSPIAGVKNIQYF. The CDR3 nucleotides are TGTGCCAGCAGCCCCATAGCGGGAGTCAAAAACATTCAGTACTTC. The chain uses TRBV16 and TRBJ2-4; 9 bases map to TRBD2. Germline CDR1 KGHSY, CDR2 FQNENV. J was trimmed by 3 bases and V by 4 bases; bases with no gene match: 4. The CDR3 is 15 residues long.